The rows below give T cell receptor beta chains drawn from one sample of a study of metastatic and nonmetastatic thyroid tumors. TCRdb called clones again from the PCR reads with MiXCR. The sample carries about 27,000 clones, approximately 15% recorded once. Input material: blood. These receptors all come from a male donor with papillary thyroid cancer or a benign thyroid nodule (not recorded which). Some clones in this sample may be carry-over from other donors' samples. Both conserved end residues are part of each CDR3. A D gene is named only where the DNA matches it firmly. A row's size may be missing; if present it is once, few, many or a size class.

J gene: TRBJ2-2
V gene: TRBV18
D gene: .
clone size: .
CDR3 DNA: TGTGCCAGCTCACCCTTGACAGGTCCTACCGGGGAGCTGTTTTTT
CDR3 protein: CASSPLTGPTGELFF

J gene: TRBJ2-2
V gene: TRBV19
D gene: TRBD1
clone size: once
CDR3 DNA: TGTGCCAGTAGTCCTTACCGGGACAGGGGTGACGGGGAGCTGTTTTTT
CDR3 protein: CASSPYRDRGDGELFF

J gene: TRBJ2-3
V gene: TRBV27
D gene: TRBD2
clone size: few
CDR3 DNA: TGTGCCAGCAGTCTAGGGCCTAGCGGGAGTCATGATACACAGTATTTT
CDR3 protein: CASSLGPSGSHDTQYF

J gene: TRBJ2-7
V gene: TRBV7-9
D gene: .
clone size: many
CDR3 DNA: TGTGCCAGCAGCTTAGGAGGAGGCTACGAGCAGTACTTC
CDR3 protein: CASSLGGGYEQYF

J gene: TRBJ1-5
V gene: TRBV19
D gene: .
clone size: few
CDR3 DNA: TGTGCCAGCAGTATAGGGGCATGGAACAATCAGCCCCAGCATTTT
CDR3 protein: CASSIGAWNNQPQHF

J gene: TRBJ2-7
V gene: TRBV2
D gene: .
clone size: many
CDR3 DNA: TGTGCCAGCAGTGAGGGGGTATACGAGCAGTACTTC
CDR3 protein: CASSEGVYEQYF

J gene: TRBJ1-1
V gene: TRBV6-1
D gene: .
clone size: .
CDR3 DNA: TGTGCCAGCAGTTTGAAGGGGGTCACTGAAGCTTTCTTT
CDR3 protein: CASSLKGVTEAFF

J gene: TRBJ2-2
V gene: TRBV24-1
D gene: .
clone size: .
CDR3 DNA: TGTGCCACCAGGGACGGCGAGTTTGACACCGGGGAGCTGTTTTTT
CDR3 protein: CATRDGEFDTGELFF

J gene: TRBJ1-1
V gene: TRBV27
D gene: .
clone size: many
CDR3 DNA: TGTGCCAGCATGACTCGCATGGGAGCTTTCTTT
CDR3 protein: CASMTRMGAFF

J gene: TRBJ1-3
V gene: TRBV7-2
D gene: .
clone size: few
CDR3 DNA: TGTGCCAGCAGCTCGATGTCTGGAAACACCATATATTTT
CDR3 protein: CASSSMSGNTIYF

J gene: TRBJ2-2
V gene: TRBV27
D gene: .
clone size: many
CDR3 DNA: TGTGCCAGCAGCCTTTCCGCCGGGGGACCTCTTCCCGGGGAGCTGTTTTTT
CDR3 protein: CASSLSAGGPLPGELFF

J gene: TRBJ2-7
V gene: TRBV3-1
D gene: TRBD1
clone size: many
CDR3 DNA: TGTGCCAGCAGCGGGTTTCAGGGGGCGGTCGAGCAGTACTTC
CDR3 protein: CASSGFQGAVEQYF

J gene: TRBJ2-1
V gene: TRBV11-1
D gene: .
clone size: .
CDR3 DNA: TGTGCCAGCAGCTCCCCCCCCCCCAGGCCATACAATGAGCAGTTCTTC
CDR3 protein: CASSSPPPRPYNEQFF

J gene: TRBJ2-1
V gene: TRBV20-1
D gene: TRBD2
clone size: medium-sized
CDR3 DNA: TGCAGTGCTGACACGACTAGCGGGATGGCCAATGAGCAGTTCTTC
CDR3 protein: CSADTTSGMANEQFF

J gene: TRBJ1-2
V gene: TRBV19
D gene: .
clone size: many
CDR3 DNA: TGTGCCAGCTCTCTGGGGGAGAGTGGCTACACCTTC
CDR3 protein: CASSLGESGYTF

J gene: TRBJ1-2
V gene: TRBV5-1
D gene: .
clone size: many
CDR3 DNA: TGCGCCAGCAGCTTGGCCTCGGCTGGGCTTCTTAACTATGGCTACACCTTC
CDR3 protein: CASSLASAGLLNYGYTF

J gene: TRBJ2-7
V gene: TRBV12-3/TRBV12-4
D gene: TRBD2
clone size: medium-sized
CDR3 DNA: TGTGCCAGCTTCACGGGACTAGCGGGACTCTACGAGCAGTACTTC
CDR3 protein: CASFTGLAGLYEQYF

J gene: TRBJ2-7
V gene: TRBV20-1
D gene: .
clone size: .
CDR3 DNA: TGCAGTGCCGTGGGCAACCCGGATCGGAGGTCCCACGAGCAGTACTTC
CDR3 protein: CSAVGNPDRRSHEQYF

J gene: TRBJ2-1
V gene: TRBV20-1
D gene: .
clone size: medium-sized
CDR3 DNA: TGCAGTGCTAGAGATGAGCACGGATTCGTTGGGGGTGAGCAGTTCTTC
CDR3 protein: CSARDEHGFVGGEQFF

J gene: TRBJ2-1
V gene: TRBV6-6
D gene: TRBD1
clone size: many
CDR3 DNA: TGTGCCAGCAGGGGACAGGGGGCGCGAGTAGCGGGAGTGGATTCCTACAATGAGCAGTTCTTC
CDR3 protein: CASRGQGARVAGVDSYNEQFF

J gene: TRBJ2-3
V gene: TRBV19
D gene: TRBD2
clone size: many
CDR3 DNA: TGTGCCAGTAGTGCACTAGCGGGAGGCACAGATACGCAGTATTTT
CDR3 protein: CASSALAGGTDTQYF

J gene: TRBJ2-1
V gene: TRBV28
D gene: .
clone size: few
CDR3 DNA: TGTGCCAGCAGTCTAAGGGGAGCGCCGGGTCGGGAGCAGTTCTTC
CDR3 protein: CASSLRGAPGREQFF

J gene: TRBJ2-1
V gene: TRBV7-3
D gene: .
clone size: few
CDR3 DNA: TGTGCCAGCAGCCGGGGGTCTCCTGAGCAGTTCTTC
CDR3 protein: CASSRGSPEQFF

J gene: TRBJ2-7
V gene: TRBV6-1
D gene: .
clone size: many
CDR3 DNA: TGTGCCAGCAGTCCGGGGGTTACCCACGAGCAGTACTTC
CDR3 protein: CASSPGVTHEQYF

J gene: TRBJ2-7
V gene: TRBV28
D gene: .
clone size: many
CDR3 DNA: TGTGCCAGCAGCGGGGGACGCAGCTCCTACGAGCAGTACTTC
CDR3 protein: CASSGGRSSYEQYF

J gene: TRBJ1-2
V gene: TRBV12-3/TRBV12-4
D gene: TRBD1
clone size: .
CDR3 DNA: TGTGCCAGCAGACCTGACAGGGGTGGCTATGGCTACACCTTC
CDR3 protein: CASRPDRGGYGYTF

J gene: TRBJ2-5
V gene: TRBV6-5
D gene: TRBD2
clone size: .
CDR3 DNA: TGTGCCAGCAGTTACGGGTTTGGCGGGAGTCTAAGGGAGACCCAGTACTTC
CDR3 protein: CASSYGFGGSLRETQYF

J gene: TRBJ1-2
V gene: TRBV28
D gene: .
clone size: many
CDR3 DNA: TGTGCCAGCAGTTCCCTAAGTAACTATGGCTACACCTTC
CDR3 protein: CASSSLSNYGYTF

J gene: TRBJ1-6
V gene: TRBV20-1
D gene: .
clone size: .
CDR3 DNA: TGCAGTGCCGTGCCCTCTAGCGGGAGTTACTTC
CDR3 protein: CSAVPSSGSYF

J gene: TRBJ2-1
V gene: TRBV5-6
D gene: .
clone size: many
CDR3 DNA: TGTGCCAGCAGCTTGGGGGTGTTTTCGTCCGGGGAGCAGTTCTTC
CDR3 protein: CASSLGVFSSGEQFF

J gene: TRBJ1-3
V gene: TRBV19
D gene: TRBD1
clone size: .
CDR3 DNA: TGTGCCAGTATGGGACAGGGGGCATATAGGACTGGAAACACCATATATTTT
CDR3 protein: CASMGQGAYRTGNTIYF

J gene: TRBJ2-7
V gene: TRBV19
D gene: TRBD1
clone size: many
CDR3 DNA: TGTGCCAGTAGCCACCCTGGGACAGTTTCCTACGAGCAGTACTTC
CDR3 protein: CASSHPGTVSYEQYF

J gene: TRBJ1-5
V gene: TRBV28
D gene: .
clone size: many
CDR3 DNA: TGTGCCAGCACCTACCCGGGCCTCTCGGGCAATCAGCCCCAGCATTTT
CDR3 protein: CASTYPGLSGNQPQHF

J gene: TRBJ1-5
V gene: TRBV18
D gene: TRBD1
clone size: many
CDR3 DNA: TGTGCCAGCTCACTGGACAGGGGCGGACAGCCCCAGCATTTT
CDR3 protein: CASSLDRGGQPQHF

J gene: TRBJ2-4
V gene: TRBV18
D gene: .
clone size: many
CDR3 DNA: TGTGCCAGCTCCCCCTACATTAACACCCCCAAAAACATTCAGTACTTC
CDR3 protein: CASSPYINTPKNIQYF

J gene: TRBJ1-4
V gene: TRBV27
D gene: .
clone size: few
CDR3 DNA: TGTGCCAGCAGTTTATGGACGGCGGCTAGGGCTGAAAAACTGTCTTTT
CDR3 protein: CASSLWTAARAEKLSF

J gene: TRBJ2-2
V gene: TRBV20-1
D gene: TRBD2
clone size: .
CDR3 DNA: TGCAGTGCTAGCGGGACTAGCGGGAGTTTCGGCGGGGAGCTGTTTTTT
CDR3 protein: CSASGTSGSFGGELFF

J gene: TRBJ2-7
V gene: TRBV19
D gene: .
clone size: many
CDR3 DNA: TGTGCCAGTAGTCGGCGGGGTGACGGGGACTACGAGCAGTACTTC
CDR3 protein: CASSRRGDGDYEQYF

J gene: TRBJ2-7
V gene: TRBV20-1
D gene: .
clone size: many
CDR3 DNA: TGCAGCGGACTACACCGGAATTACGAGCAGTACTTC
CDR3 protein: CSGLHRNYEQYF

J gene: TRBJ1-5
V gene: TRBV28
D gene: .
clone size: medium-sized
CDR3 DNA: TGTGCCAGCAGTCCCTTCGATCAGCCCCAGCATTTT
CDR3 protein: CASSPFDQPQHF

J gene: TRBJ2-7
V gene: TRBV29-1
D gene: .
clone size: many
CDR3 DNA: TGCAGCGTTGAAATCAACACCTCCTACGAGCAGTACTTC
CDR3 protein: CSVEINTSYEQYF

J gene: TRBJ1-2
V gene: TRBV7-2
D gene: TRBD1
clone size: few
CDR3 DNA: TGTGCCAGCAGCCCCGGACAGGGGGGCGGCTACACCTTC
CDR3 protein: CASSPGQGGGYTF

J gene: TRBJ2-7
V gene: TRBV11-2
D gene: .
clone size: .
CDR3 DNA: TGTGCCAGCAGTCTCACACAGGGATCCGAGCAGTACTTC
CDR3 protein: CASSLTQGSEQYF